This record covers a single T cell receptor (beta chain). Its specificity is unknown. These data originate in a study of cytomegalovirus exposure and HLA in healthy donors. Broader study findings: After further analysis at a later stage, under 20,000 TCR beta sequences were associated with HLA alleles at 0.05 false discovery rate.

Germline trimming cut 5 bases from V and 5 bases from J; bases unmatched to any gene: 13. This CDR3 region has 18 residues. From germline, CDR1 is SEHNR and CDR2 FQNEAQ (reference sequence). PCR was performed using 60 Vbeta and 13 Jbeta primers. In the original processing: Among the unique TCR beta chains that a later analysis counted, 80 million to 100 million in all, roughly 11 million were shared. Sequencing used immunoSEQ multiplex PCR; TCRdb keeps in-frame clones, though not all of them. D and trimming come from the DNA, and the V and J calls and clone size come from that table. This table holds over 150,000 clones, around 80% found once.

This rearrangement joins TRBV7-9 to TRBJ2-3; 13 bases are a match to TRBD2. The sample taken for sequencing was PBMCs. The receptor was derived from a woman aged 40 to 50 in good health and CMV-seropositive. CDR3 DNA sequence: TGTGCCAGCAGCACCTGGACTAGCGGGAGCAAGGAAGTAGATACGCAGTATTTT. This gives the protein CASSTWTSGSKEVDTQYF. The full variable domain, with the rest looked up from reference TRBV7-9 and TRBJ2-3, is DTGVSQNPRHKITKRGQNVTFRCDPISEHNRLYWYRQTLGQGPEFLTYFQNEAQLEKSRLLSDRFSAERPKGSFSTLEIQRTEQGDSAMYLCASSTWTSGSKEVDTQYFGPGTRLTVL.